Sequencing of this TCR beta chain was carried out in a study of CD8 T cells in Susac syndrome. Random hexamers were used to reverse transcribe the RNA input (about 0.5 to 1 ug). One entry per CDR3 protein results from TCRdb running MiXCR on the immunoSEQ multiplex PCR reads. Counted here are approximately 130,000 distinct CDR3 sequences, roughly 89% occurring once; the ten biggest clones make up around 0.24%. The V gene's germline CDR1 is MNHEY and CDR2 SMNVEV (reference sequence). CDR3 length: 14 amino acids. Trimming removed 6 bases from V and 6 bases from J; junction bases left unmatched: 3. Sequencing input: CD8+ T cells from PBMCs. The clonotype was recovered from a human donor with multiple sclerosis. This chain uses TRBV27 with TRBJ1-6; 9 bases fit TRBD1. The CDR3 loop is CASSHRGPNSPLHF. DNA for the CDR3: TGTGCCAGCAGCCACAGGGGGCCTAATTCACCCCTCCACTTT.